Detailed here is one TCR beta chain. Its cognate antigen is unknown. The CDR3 runs 13 residues. Trimming took 1 base from V and 1 from J, leaving 8 bases between them. Germline-derived CDR1 and CDR2 are DFQATT and SNEGSKA (reference sequence). This specimen comes from a study of blood T cells in healthy people across ages. Findings and limits, study-wide: The study found more naive CD4+ cells and higher diversity in long-lived than aged donors. No one knew whether donors had CMV, which possibly confounded expanded clonotype changes.

PBMCs were isolated at a quantity of at least 6.5 million per sample. With each sample, at least 6 micrograms of total RNA were extracted. The second PCR ran 7 to 11 cycles with a sample-barcoded 5' primer and J-beta primers. In TCRdb, the 5' RACE reads were re-called with MiXCR into one record per CDR3 protein. This table has over a million distinct CDR3 sequences, around 40% appearing once. The sample comprised blood. The TCR sequence derives from a woman younger than 35 in good health. The chain joins TRBV20-1 to TRBJ2-7; D is perhaps TRBD2 (5 bases). This CDR3 is CSARGGFSYEQYF. CDR3 DNA sequence: TGCAGTGCTAGAGGAGGGTTTTCCTACGAGCAGTACTTC.